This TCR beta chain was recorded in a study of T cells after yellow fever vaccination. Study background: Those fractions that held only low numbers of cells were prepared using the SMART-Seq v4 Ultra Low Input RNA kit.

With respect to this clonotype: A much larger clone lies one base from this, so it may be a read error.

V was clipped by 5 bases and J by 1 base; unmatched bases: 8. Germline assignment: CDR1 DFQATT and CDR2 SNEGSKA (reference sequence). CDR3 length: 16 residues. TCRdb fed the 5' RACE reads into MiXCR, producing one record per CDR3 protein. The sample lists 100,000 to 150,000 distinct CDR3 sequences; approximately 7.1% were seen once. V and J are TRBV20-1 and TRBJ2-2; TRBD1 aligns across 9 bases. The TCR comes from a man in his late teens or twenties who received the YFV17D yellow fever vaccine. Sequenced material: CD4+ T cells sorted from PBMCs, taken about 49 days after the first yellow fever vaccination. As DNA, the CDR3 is TGCAGTGCTCCCGAACAGGGGGCGAGGAACACCGGGGAGCTGTTTTTT. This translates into CSAPEQGARNTGELFF.